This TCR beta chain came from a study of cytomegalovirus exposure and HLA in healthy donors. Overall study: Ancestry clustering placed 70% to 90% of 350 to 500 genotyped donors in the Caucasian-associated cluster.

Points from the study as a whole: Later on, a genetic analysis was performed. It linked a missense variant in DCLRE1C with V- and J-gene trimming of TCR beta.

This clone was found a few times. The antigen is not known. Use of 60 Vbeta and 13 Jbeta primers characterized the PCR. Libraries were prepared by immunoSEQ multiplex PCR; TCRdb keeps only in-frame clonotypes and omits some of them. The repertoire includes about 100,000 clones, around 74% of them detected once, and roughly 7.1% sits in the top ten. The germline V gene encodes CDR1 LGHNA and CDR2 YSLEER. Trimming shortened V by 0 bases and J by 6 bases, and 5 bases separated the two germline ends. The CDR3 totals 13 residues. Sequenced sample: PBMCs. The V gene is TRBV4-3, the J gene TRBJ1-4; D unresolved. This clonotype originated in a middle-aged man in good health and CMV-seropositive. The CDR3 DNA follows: TGCGCCAGCAGCCAAGATTATCATGAAAAACTGTTTTTT. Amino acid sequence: CASSQDYHEKLFF.